Detailed here is one T cell receptor beta chain. This entry is derived from a study of blood T cell repertoires in COVID-19. At the level of the study: Samples of COVID-19 (acute and convalescent) were obtained from the United States, Italy and Spain. PBMCs, B-cell-depleted T cells, or T cells were the source of the cDNA or gDNA that made up the material.

In the authors' workflow: It was from reference gene primer amplification that nucleated cell counts were estimated. TCRdb keeps only in-frame clones here, not all; method: immunoSEQ multiplex PCR. The DNA gave D and trimming, while V, J and clone size come from that table. Here the sample spans just under 20,000 clones, roughly nine tenths being singletons. CDR3 length equals 14 residues. V dropped 6 bases and J dropped 0 bases, with 13 bases sitting between them. Per the germline V gene, CDR1 is SGHRS and CDR2 is YFSETQ. V and J are TRBV5-1 and TRBJ2-7, with TRBD2 as a possible D gene (7 bases). Specimen: peripheral blood. This clonotype was obtained from a human donor with active COVID-19. The donor label of this sample is uncertain. For the CDR3, the DNA is TGCGCCAGCAAATGGGGGGGCAGCTCCTACGAGCAGTACTTC. This encodes CASKWGGSSYEQYF.